The 7 T cell receptor beta chains below were found in one sample sequenced in a study of CD8+ T cells in alopecia areata. As the sequencing template, cDNA was produced by extracting RNA and reverse transcribing it. The assay was immunoSEQ multiplex PCR, and TCRdb's table has in-frame clones only and misses some. The sample records about 42,000 clones, under 70% being singletons. Treatment in this sample: oral pan-JAK inhibitor, 5-10 mg twice daily. Sequenced material: CD8+ T cells sorted from blood, taken at week 4, from a patient treated with tofacitinib. Every receptor here comes from a human donor with alopecia areata.

The chain joins TRBV18 to TRBJ1-5, with a weak D call TRBD1 (6 bases). V lost 4 bases and J 5 bases, leaving 15 bases between the germline ends. The CDR3 totals 15 residues. Germline loops: CDR1 KGHSH, CDR2 LQKENI. CDR3 region: CASSQAGALDQPQHF. The CDR3 DNA follows: TGTGCCAGCTCACAGGCAGGGGCGCTCGATCAGCCCCAGCATTTT.

The rearrangement uses TRBV6-5 and TRBJ2-3; D is possibly TRBD1 or TRBD2 (6 bases each). Germline CDR1 reads MNHEY; CDR2 reads SVGAGI. This CDR3 contains 15 residues. V shed 2 bases and J shed 5 bases, with 14 bases lying between them. The CDR3 DNA is TGTGCCAGCAGTTACAGGGGGACTTTAAAAGATACGCAGTATTTT. Protein product: CASSYRGTLKDTQYF.

The gene calls are TRBV29-1 and TRBJ2-3; D not resolved. The CDR3 has 14 amino acids. The V gene lost 0 bases and the J gene lost 4 bases, with 11 bases spanning the gap. Germline lookup yields CDR1 SQVTM and CDR2 ANQGSEA. The CDR3 nucleotides are TGCAGCGTTGAAGATCCCGAGGTGGCAGATACGCAGTATTTT. Amino acid sequence: CSVEDPEVADTQYF.

V usage is TRBV29-1 and J usage is TRBJ2-1; 7 bases fit TRBD2. The V gene's germline CDR1 is SQVTM and CDR2 ANQGSEA. V gave up 6 bases and J gave up 4 bases; unmatched junction bases: 12. The CDR3 consists of 15 residues. The DNA of the CDR3 is TGCAGCGTCAACCTGGGGCGGGGGACTTACAATGAGCAGTTCTTC. Protein product: CSVNLGRGTYNEQFF.

There are many counts of this clone. The chain combines TRBV7-9 with TRBJ2-7, with 9 positions matching TRBD1. Germline trimming cut 4 bases from V and 8 bases from J; bases unmatched to any gene: 21. CDR1 SEHNR and CDR2 FQNEAQ come from the germline V gene (reference sequence). The CDR3 runs to 18 residues. Here the CDR3 DNA reads TGTGCCAGCAGCTGGGACAGGGACCCCACCGGTGAACCTACGAAGCAGTACTTC. This codes for CASSWDRDPTGEPTKQYF.

CDR3 sequence (DNA): TGTGCCTGGAGGCAGAGCTCGGCGACCGGGGAGCTGTTTTTT. Its translation is CAWRQSSATGELFF. This chain uses TRBV30 with TRBJ2-2; D is unclear. Germline V lookup: CDR1 GTSNPN, CDR2 SVGIG (reference sequence). This CDR3 is 14 amino acids long. The V and J ends lost 3 bases and 5 bases respectively, with 13 bases between them.

The chain uses TRBV2 and TRBJ1-2; the D is unclear. Per the germline V gene, CDR1 is SNHLY and CDR2 is FYNNEI. There are 11 residues in the CDR3. With 7 bases removed from V and 3 bases from J, the gap between germline ends came to 6 bases. In DNA, the CDR3 is TGTGCCAGCATGGTAGACTATGGCTACACCTTC. Amino acid sequence: CASMVDYGYTF.